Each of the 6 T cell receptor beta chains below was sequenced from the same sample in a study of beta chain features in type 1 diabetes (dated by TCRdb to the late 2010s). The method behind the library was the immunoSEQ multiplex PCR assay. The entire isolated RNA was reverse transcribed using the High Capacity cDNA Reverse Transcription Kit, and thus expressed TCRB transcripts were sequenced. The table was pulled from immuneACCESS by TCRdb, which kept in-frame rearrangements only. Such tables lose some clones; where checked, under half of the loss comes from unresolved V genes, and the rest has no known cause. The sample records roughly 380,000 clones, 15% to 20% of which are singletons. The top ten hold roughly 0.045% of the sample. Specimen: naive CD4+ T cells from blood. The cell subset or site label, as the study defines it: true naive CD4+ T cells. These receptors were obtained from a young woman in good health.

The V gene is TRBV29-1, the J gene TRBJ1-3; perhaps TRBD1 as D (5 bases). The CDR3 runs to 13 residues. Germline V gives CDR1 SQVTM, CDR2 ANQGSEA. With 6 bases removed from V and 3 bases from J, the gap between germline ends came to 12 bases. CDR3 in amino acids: CSVLGLGGNTIYF. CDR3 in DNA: TGCAGCGTGTTGGGACTAGGTGGAAACACCATATATTTT.

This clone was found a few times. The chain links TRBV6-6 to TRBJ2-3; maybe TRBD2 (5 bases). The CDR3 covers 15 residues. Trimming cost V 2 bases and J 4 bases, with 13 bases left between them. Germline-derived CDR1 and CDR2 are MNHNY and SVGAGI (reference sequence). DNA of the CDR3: TGTGCCAGCAGTTACAACACTAGTGGTTCAGATACGCAGTATTTT. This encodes CASSYNTSGSDTQYF.

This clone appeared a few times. DNA for the CDR3: TGCGCCAGCAGCTTGGCCCAGGGGGCCTACGAGCAGTACTTC. Residues: CASSLAQGAYEQYF. The chain links TRBV5-1 to TRBJ2-7; 7 bases map to TRBD1. Germline CDR1 SGHRS, CDR2 YFSETQ. The V and J ends lost 0 bases and 2 bases, in that order; junction bases with no gene match: 2. The CDR3 covers 14 residues. Together with reference TRBV5-1 and TRBJ2-7, the CDR3 gives the full variable domain: KAGVTQTPRYLIKTRGQQVTLSCSPISGHRSVSWYQQTPGQGLQFLFEYFSETQRNKGNFPGRFSGRQFSNSRSEMNVSTLELGDSALYLCASSLAQGAYEQYFGPGTRLTVT.

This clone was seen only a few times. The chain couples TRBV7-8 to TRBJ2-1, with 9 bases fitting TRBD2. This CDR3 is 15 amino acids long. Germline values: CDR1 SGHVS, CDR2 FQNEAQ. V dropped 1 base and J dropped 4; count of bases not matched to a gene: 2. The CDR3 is CASSLGSGGYNEQFF. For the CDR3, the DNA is TGTGCCAGCAGCTTAGGGAGCGGGGGGTACAATGAGCAGTTCTTC. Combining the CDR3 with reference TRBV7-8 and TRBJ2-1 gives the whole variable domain GAGVSQSPRYKVAKRGQDVALRCDPISGHVSLFWYQQALGQGPEFLTYFQNEAQLDKSGLPSDRFFAERPEGSVSTLKIQRTQQEDSAVYLCASSLGSGGYNEQFFGPGTRLTVL.

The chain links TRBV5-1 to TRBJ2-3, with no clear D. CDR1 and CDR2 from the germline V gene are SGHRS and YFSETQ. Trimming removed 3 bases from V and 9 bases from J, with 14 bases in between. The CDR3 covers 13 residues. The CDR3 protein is CASSSHQRGTQYF. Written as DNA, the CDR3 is TGCGCCAGCAGCTCTCACCAGAGAGGAACGCAGTATTTT.

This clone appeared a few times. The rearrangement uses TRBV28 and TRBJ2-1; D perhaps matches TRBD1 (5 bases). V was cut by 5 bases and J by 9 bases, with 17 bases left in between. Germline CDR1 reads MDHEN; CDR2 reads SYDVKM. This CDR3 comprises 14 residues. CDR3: CASSQGVQFGEQFF. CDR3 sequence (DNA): TGTGCCAGCAGTCAGGGTGTACAATTTGGTGAGCAGTTCTTC.